The clone carrying this T cell receptor (beta chain) was detected a few times. The source of the sample is a study of patients and donors after allogeneic stem cell transplantation. MiXCR, run by TCRdb on the RT-PCR reads, gives a single entry per CDR3 protein. The repertoire holds more than 850,000 distinct CDR3 sequences, with approximately 18% as singletons. The CDR3 totals 16 residues. With 4 bases clipped from V and 2 bases from J, the junction kept 10 bases outside the gene matches. Germline V lookup: CDR1 LGHDT, CDR2 YNNKEL (reference sequence). This chain joins TRBV3-1 and TRBJ2-7, with 8 bases identical to TRBD2. Sequencing used blood, either unsorted or a sorted T cell fraction (not recorded which). This clonotype originated in a human donor who was either an allogeneic HSCT recipient or a stem cell or donor lymphocyte infusion donor (not recorded which). It is not recorded whose cells these are; they may come from a transplant donor. The CDR3 protein is CASSPAGTRGTYEQYF. In DNA, the CDR3 is TGTGCCAGCAGCCCAGCCGGGACTAGAGGAACCTACGAGCAGTACTTC.